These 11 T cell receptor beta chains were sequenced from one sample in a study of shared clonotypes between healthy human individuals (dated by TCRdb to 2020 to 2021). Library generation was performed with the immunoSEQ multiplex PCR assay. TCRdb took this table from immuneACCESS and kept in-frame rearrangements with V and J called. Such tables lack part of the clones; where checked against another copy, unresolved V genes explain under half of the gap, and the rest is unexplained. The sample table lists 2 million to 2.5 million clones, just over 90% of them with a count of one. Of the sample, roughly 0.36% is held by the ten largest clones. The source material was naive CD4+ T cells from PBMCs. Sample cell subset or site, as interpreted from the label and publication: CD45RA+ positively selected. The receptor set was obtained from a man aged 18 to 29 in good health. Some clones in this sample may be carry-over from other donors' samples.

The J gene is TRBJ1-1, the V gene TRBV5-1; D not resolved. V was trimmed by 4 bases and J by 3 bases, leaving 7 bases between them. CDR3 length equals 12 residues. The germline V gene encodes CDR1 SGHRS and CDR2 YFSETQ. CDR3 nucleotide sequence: TGCGCCAGCAGCCAATTTGACACTGAAGCTTTCTTT. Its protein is CASSQFDTEAFF. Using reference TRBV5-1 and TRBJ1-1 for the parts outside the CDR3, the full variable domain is KAGVTQTPRYLIKTRGQQVTLSCSPISGHRSVSWYQQTPGQGLQFLFEYFSETQRNKGNFPGRFSGRQFSNSRSEMNVSTLELGDSALYLCASSQFDTEAFFGQGTRLTVV.

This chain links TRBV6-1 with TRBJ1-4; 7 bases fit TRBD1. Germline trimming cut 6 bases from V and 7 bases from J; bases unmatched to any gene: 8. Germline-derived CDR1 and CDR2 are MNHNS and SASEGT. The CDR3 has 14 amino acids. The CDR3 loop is CASRAQGSSEKLFF. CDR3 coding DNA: TGTGCCAGCAGGGCACAGGGGTCAAGTGAAAAACTGTTTTTT.

The CDR3 loop reads CASSYSKSGETQYF. CDR3 bases: TGTGCCAGCAGTTACTCGAAATCAGGAGAGACCCAGTACTTC. The rearrangement uses TRBV6-6 and TRBJ2-5; D is unclear. This CDR3 contains 14 residues. In germline, CDR1 is MNHNY, CDR2 SVGAGI (reference sequence). V was trimmed by 0 bases and J by 4 bases, leaving 9 bases between them.

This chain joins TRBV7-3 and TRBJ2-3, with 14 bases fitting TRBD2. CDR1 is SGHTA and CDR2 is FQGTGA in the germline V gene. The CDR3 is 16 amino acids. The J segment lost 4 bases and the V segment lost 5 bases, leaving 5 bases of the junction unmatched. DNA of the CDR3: TGTGCCAGCAGCGTGACTAGCGGGAGGGCCTCAGATACGCAGTATTTT. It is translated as CASSVTSGRASDTQYF.

In nucleotides, the CDR3 is TGTGCCAGCAGTGATTGGACAGGGGGCTCTGGAAACACCATATATTTT. Translation gives CASSDWTGGSGNTIYF. This chain links TRBV28 with TRBJ1-3; 10 bases agree with TRBD1. Germline CDR1 reads MDHEN; CDR2 reads SYDVKM. CDR3 length: 16 residues. J was trimmed by 0 bases and V by 5 bases; bases with no gene match: 4.

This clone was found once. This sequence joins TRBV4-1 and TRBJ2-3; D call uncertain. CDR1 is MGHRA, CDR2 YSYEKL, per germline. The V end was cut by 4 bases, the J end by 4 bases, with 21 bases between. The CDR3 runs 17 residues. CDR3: CASSLGRASSRADTQYF. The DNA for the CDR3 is TGCGCCAGCAGCCTCGGCCGGGCCTCGTCCCGGGCAGATACGCAGTATTTT.

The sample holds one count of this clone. CDR3 nucleotide sequence: TGCGCCAGCAGCTTGGGTGGGAGAGGGGAGACTGAAGCTTTCTTT. It translates to CASSLGGRGETEAFF. The genes are TRBV5-1 and TRBJ1-1, with D possibly being TRBD1 (5 bases). CDR1 is SGHRS, CDR2 YFSETQ, per germline. The CDR3 runs 15 residues. Deletions cut 0 bases from V and 5 bases from J, with 14 bases between.

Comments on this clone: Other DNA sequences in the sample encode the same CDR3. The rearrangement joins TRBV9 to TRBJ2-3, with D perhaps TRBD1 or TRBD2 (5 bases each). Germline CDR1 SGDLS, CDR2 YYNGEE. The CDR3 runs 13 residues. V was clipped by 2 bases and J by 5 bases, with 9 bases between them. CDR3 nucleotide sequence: TGTGCCAGCAGCGTGGGACCCCGAGATACGCAGTATTTT. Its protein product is CASSVGPRDTQYF.

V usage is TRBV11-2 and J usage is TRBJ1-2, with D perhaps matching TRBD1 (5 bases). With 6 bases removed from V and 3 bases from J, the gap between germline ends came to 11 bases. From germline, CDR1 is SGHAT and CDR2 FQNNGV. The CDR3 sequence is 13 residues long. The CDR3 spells CASSPRGDYGYTF. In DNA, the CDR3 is TGTGCCAGCAGTCCGAGAGGGGACTATGGCTACACCTTC.

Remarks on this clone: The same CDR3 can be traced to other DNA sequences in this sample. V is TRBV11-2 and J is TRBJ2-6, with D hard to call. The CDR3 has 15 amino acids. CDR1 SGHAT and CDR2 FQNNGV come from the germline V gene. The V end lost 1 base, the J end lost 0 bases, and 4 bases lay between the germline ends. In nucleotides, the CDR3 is TGTGCCAGCAGCTTAGCACCCTCTGGGGCCAACGTCCTGACTTTC. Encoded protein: CASSLAPSGANVLTF.

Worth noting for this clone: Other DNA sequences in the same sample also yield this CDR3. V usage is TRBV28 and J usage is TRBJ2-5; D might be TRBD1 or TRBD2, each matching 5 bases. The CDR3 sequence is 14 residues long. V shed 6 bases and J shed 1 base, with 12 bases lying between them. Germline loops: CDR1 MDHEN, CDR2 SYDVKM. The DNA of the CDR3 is TGTGCCAGCAGCCTGTCCGGGGCCCAAGAGACCCAGTACTTC. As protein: CASSLSGAQETQYF.